The T cell receptor (beta chain) under discussion was sequenced for a study of T cell repertoires in cytomegalovirus infection. Study-wide results and limits: HLA-C-restricted CMV-specific TCR beta clonotypes prevailed in the ex vivo response.

TCRdb analysed the reads with MiXCR anew, one entry per CDR3 protein. This table holds 300,000 or so distinct CDR3 sequences, around 25% found once. This clonotype was seen only a few times. Its target is not known. The junction departs from germline at one end; a sequencing error may be responsible. This CDR3 has 14 amino acids. The germline gives CDR1 MNHNS, CDR2 SASEGT. The V call is TRBV6-1, the J call TRBJ2-1; D is ambiguous. This TCR came from a human donor in good health (CMV status not recorded). Some clones in this sample may be carry-over from other donors' samples. The sample in question was cultured PBMCs, obtained from culture after CMV antigen stimulation. The chain's CDR3 is CAISWSPKVNEQFF. The CDR3 nucleotides are TGTGCCATATCATGGAGCCCGAAGGTCAATGAGCAGTTCTTT.